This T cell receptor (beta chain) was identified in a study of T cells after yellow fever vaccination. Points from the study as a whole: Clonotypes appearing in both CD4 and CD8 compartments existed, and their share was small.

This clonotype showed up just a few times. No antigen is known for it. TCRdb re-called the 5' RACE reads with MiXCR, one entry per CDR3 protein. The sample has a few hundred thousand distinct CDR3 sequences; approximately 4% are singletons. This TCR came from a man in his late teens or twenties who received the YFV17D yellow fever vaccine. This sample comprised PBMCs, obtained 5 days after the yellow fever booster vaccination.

The CDR3 DNA reads TGTGCCACCAGCAGAGAGGCTTACGACACTGAAGCTTTCTTT. Its protein product is CATSREAYDTEAFF. The V and J genes are TRBV15 and TRBJ1-1, with D unclear. The CDR3 has 14 residues. CDR1 and CDR2 (germline): LNHNV, YYDKDF (reference sequence). V lost 0 bases and J 3 bases, leaving 8 bases between the germline ends.